Listed here are 2 T cell receptor beta chains from one sample, sequenced in a study of Ad26.COV2.S vaccination and SARS-CoV-2 variants. Method: immunoSEQ multiplex PCR; TCRdb's copy keeps in-frame clones and lacks some. The sample carries 300,000 to 350,000 clones, about 88% recorded once. Noted treatment: roughly 19 received Ad26.COV2.S at low or high dose, single or two shots; several received placebo; per-sample allocation not given. Material that was analyzed had been drawn on day 63 after the first vaccine or placebo injection. The starting material was peripheral blood, obtained in a trial of Ad26.COV2.S vaccine versus placebo. These receptors were taken from a person between 18 and 60 years old who received the Ad26.COV2.S COVID-19 vaccine or a placebo.

The gene calls are TRBV10-3 and TRBJ2-2; 9 bases align to TRBD1. V shed 5 bases, J shed 7 bases, and the junction held 5 bases outside the gene matches. The CDR3 extends over 14 amino acids. The germline CDR1 and CDR2 sequences are ENHRY and SYGVKD. This CDR3 reads CAISSGTGFGELFF. The CDR3 DNA reads as TGTGCCATCAGTTCCGGGACAGGGTTCGGGGAGCTGTTTTTT.

The rearrangement joins TRBV5-6 to TRBJ1-2; possible D gene TRBD1, 6 bases. CDR1 is SGHDT and CDR2 is YYEEEE in the germline V gene. Trimming removed 0 bases from V and 3 bases from J, with 12 bases in between. The length of the CDR3 is 15 residues. The CDR3 DNA sequence: TGTGCCAGCAGCTTGGGACAGGTGACCCACTATGGCTACACCTTC. Its protein is CASSLGQVTHYGYTF.